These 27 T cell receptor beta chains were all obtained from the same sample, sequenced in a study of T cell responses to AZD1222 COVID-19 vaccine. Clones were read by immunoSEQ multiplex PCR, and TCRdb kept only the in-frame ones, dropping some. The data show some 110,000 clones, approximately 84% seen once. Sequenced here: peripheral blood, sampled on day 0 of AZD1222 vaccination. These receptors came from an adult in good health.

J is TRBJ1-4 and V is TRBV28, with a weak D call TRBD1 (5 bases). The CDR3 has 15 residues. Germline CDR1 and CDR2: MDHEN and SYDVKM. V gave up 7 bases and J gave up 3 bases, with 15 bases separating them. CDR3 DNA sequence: TGTGCCAGCACTTATGCGAGGGGATCTAATGAAAAACTGTTTTTT. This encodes CASTYARGSNEKLFF.

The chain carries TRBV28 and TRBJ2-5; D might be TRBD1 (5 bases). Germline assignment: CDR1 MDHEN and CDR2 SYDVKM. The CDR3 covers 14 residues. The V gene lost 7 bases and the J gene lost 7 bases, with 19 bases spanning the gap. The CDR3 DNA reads TGTGCCAGCAAAGGGGAAGGGCCACGAGGGACCCAGTACTTC. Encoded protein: CASKGEGPRGTQYF.

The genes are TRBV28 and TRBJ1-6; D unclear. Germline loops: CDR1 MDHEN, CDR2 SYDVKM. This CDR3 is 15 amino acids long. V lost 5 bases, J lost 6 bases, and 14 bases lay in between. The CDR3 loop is CASSANDGFNSPLHF. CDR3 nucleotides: TGTGCCAGCAGTGCCAATGACGGGTTTAATTCACCCCTCCACTTT. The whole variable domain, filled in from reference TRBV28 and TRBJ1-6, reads DVKVTQSSRYLVKRTGEKVFLECVQDMDHENMFWYRQDPGLGLRLIYFSYDVKMKEKGDIPEGYSVSREKKERFSLILESASTNQTSMYLCASSANDGFNSPLHFGNGTRLTVT.

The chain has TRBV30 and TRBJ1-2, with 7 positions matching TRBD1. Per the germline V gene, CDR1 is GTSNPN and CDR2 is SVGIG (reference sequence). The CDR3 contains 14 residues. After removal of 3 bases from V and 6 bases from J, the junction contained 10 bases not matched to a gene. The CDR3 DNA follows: TGTGCCTGGAGCCCAGGGGGTAAACGCCATGGCTACACCTTC. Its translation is CAWSPGGKRHGYTF.

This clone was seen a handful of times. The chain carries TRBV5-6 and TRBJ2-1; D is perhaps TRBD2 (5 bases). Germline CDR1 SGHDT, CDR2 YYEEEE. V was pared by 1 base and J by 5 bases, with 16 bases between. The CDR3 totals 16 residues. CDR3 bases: TGTGCCAGCAGCTTGAGTAGCCGGGGATTGGACAATGAGCAGTTCTTC. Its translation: CASSLSSRGLDNEQFF.

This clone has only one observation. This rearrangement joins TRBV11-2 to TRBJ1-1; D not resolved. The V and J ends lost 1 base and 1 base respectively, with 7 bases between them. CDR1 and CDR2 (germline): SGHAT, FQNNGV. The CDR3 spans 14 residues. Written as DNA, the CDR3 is TGTGCCAGCAGCTTAGCAGGCGAGAACACTGAAGCTTTCTTT. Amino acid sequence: CASSLAGENTEAFF.

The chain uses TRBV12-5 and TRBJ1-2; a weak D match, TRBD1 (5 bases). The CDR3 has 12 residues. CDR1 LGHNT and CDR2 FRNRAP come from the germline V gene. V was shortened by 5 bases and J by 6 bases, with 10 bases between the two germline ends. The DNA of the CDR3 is TGTGCTAGTGGTCTCGGGGGTCATGGCTACACCTTC. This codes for CASGLGGHGYTF.

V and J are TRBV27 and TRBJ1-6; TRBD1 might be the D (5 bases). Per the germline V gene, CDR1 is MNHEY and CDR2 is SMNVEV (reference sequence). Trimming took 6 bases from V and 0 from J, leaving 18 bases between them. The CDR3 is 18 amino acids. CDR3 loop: CASSRDLPYSSYNSPLHF. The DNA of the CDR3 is TGTGCCAGCAGCCGGGACCTCCCCTATAGCTCCTATAATTCACCCCTCCACTTT.

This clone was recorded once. The CDR3 spells CASSGTAYEQYF. The CDR3 DNA is TGTGCCAGCAGCGGGACAGCCTACGAGCAGTACTTC. The J gene is TRBJ2-7, the V gene TRBV6-5; TRBD1 matches 7 bases. The CDR3 totals 12 residues. Trimming cost V 6 bases and J 2 bases; bases outside gene matches: 1. The germline gives CDR1 MNHEY, CDR2 SVGAGI.

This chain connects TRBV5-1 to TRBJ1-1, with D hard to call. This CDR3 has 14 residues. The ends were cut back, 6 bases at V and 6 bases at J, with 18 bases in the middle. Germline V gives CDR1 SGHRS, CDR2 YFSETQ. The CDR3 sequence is CASKARALGSEAFF. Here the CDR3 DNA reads TGCGCCAGCAAAGCCCGCGCCTTGGGGTCTGAAGCTTTCTTT.

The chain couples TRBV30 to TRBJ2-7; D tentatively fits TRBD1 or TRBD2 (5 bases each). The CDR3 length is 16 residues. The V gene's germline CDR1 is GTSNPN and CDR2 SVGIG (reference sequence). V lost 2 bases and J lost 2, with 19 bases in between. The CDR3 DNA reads TGTGCCTGGAGTCGGGCCAACCGGGGACGAACCTACGAGCAGTACTTC. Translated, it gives CAWSRANRGRTYEQYF.

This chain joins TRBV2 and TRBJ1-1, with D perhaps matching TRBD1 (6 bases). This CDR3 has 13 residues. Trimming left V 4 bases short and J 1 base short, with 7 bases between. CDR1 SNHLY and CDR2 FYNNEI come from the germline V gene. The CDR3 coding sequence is TGTGCCAGCAGTGTGGGACAGAACACTGAAGCTTTCTTT. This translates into CASSVGQNTEAFF.

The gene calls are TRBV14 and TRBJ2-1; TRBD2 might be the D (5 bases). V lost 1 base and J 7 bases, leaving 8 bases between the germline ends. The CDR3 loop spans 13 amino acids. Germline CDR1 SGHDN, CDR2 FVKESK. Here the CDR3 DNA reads TGTGCCAGCAGCCAAGTACGGGGTAATGAGCAGTTCTTC. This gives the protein CASSQVRGNEQFF.

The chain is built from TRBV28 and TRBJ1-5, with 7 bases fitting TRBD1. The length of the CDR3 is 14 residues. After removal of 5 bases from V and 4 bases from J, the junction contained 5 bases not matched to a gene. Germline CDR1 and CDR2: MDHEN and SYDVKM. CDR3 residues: CASSQGGANQPQHF. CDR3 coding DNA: TGTGCCAGCAGTCAAGGGGGCGCGAATCAGCCCCAGCATTTT.

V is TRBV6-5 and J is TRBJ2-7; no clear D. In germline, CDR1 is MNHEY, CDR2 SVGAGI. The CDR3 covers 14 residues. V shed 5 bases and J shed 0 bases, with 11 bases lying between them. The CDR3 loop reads CASSPGFSSYEQYF. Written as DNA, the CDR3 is TGTGCCAGCAGTCCGGGCTTTAGCTCCTACGAGCAGTACTTC.

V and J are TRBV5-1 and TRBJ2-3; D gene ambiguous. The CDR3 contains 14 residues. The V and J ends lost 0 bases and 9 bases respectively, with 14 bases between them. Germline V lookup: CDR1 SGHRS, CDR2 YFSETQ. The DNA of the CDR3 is TGCGCCAGCAGCTTGGCTTCCCCTCAGGAGACGCAGTATTTT. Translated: CASSLASPQETQYF.

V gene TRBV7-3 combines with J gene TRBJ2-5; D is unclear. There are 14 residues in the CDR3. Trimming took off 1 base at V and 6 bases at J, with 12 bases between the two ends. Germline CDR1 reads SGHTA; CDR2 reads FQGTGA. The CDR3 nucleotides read TGTGCCAGCAGCTTAAGGCGGTCCGAGAAGACCCAGTACTTC. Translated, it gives CASSLRRSEKTQYF.

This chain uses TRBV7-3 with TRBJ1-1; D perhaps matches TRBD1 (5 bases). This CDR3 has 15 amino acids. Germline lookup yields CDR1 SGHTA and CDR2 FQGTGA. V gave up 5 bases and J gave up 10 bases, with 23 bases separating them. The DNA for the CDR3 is TGTGCCAGCAGCCAATTGGGGGTGGAATTTGGCTCAGCTTTCTTT. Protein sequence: CASSQLGVEFGSAFF. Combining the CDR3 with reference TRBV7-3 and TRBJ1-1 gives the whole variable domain GAGVSQTPSNKVTEKGKYVELRCDPISGHTALYWYRQSLGQGPEFLIYFQGTGAADDSGLPNDRFFAVRPEGSVSTLKIQRTERGDSAVYLCASSQLGVEFGSAFFGQGTRLTVV.

CDR3 coding DNA: TGTGCCATCAGTAGTGGACTAGCGGGGGGGACCTCTGGGGCCAACGTCCTGACTTTC. This sequence encodes CAISSGLAGGTSGANVLTF. The J gene is TRBJ2-6, the V gene TRBV10-3; 15 nucleotides agree with TRBD2. The CDR3 is made up of 19 amino acids. After removal of 5 bases from V and 0 bases from J, the junction contained 5 bases not matched to a gene. CDR1 ENHRY and CDR2 SYGVKD come from the germline V gene.

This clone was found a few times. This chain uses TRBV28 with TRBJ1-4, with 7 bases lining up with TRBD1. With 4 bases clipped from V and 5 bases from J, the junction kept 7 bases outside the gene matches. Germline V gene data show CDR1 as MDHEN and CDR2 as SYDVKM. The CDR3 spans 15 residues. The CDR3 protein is CASSSTGEGNEKLFF. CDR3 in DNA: TGTGCCAGCAGTTCAACAGGGGAGGGGAATGAAAAACTGTTTTTT. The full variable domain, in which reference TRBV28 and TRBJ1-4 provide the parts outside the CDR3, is DVKVTQSSRYLVKRTGEKVFLECVQDMDHENMFWYRQDPGLGLRLIYFSYDVKMKEKGDIPEGYSVSREKKERFSLILESASTNQTSMYLCASSSTGEGNEKLFFGSGTQLSVL.

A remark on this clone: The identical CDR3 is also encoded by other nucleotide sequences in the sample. CDR3 sequence: CASSERGHQETQYF. CDR3 in DNA: TGTGCCAGCAGTGAGCGGGGACATCAAGAGACCCAGTACTTC. This chain uses TRBV25-1 with TRBJ2-5; D could derive from TRBD1 or TRBD2 (6 bases each). Per the germline V gene, CDR1 is MGHDK and CDR2 is SYGVNS. V was cut by 3 bases and J by 2 bases, with 10 bases left in between. This CDR3 contains 14 residues.

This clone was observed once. The CDR3 here is CASRPGRGREETQYF. As DNA, the CDR3 is TGTGCCAGCCGCCCTGGCAGGGGGCGCGAAGAGACCCAGTACTTC. This chain connects TRBV7-6 to TRBJ2-5, with TRBD1 identical over 8 bases. V gave up 8 bases and J gave up 3 bases; unmatched junction bases: 11. Germline V gene sequence: CDR1 SGHVS, CDR2 FNYEAQ. The CDR3 extends over 15 amino acids.

The CDR3 nucleotides read TGTGCCAGCTCCTCAGGACAGGGGGCTAATGAAGCTTTCTTT. Translated, it gives CASSSGQGANEAFF. The chain joins TRBV28 to TRBJ1-1, with 11 bases that match TRBD1. Germline CDR1 and CDR2: MDHEN and SYDVKM. V shed 8 bases and J 7 bases; nucleotides not matched to a gene: 9. This CDR3 spans 14 amino acids.

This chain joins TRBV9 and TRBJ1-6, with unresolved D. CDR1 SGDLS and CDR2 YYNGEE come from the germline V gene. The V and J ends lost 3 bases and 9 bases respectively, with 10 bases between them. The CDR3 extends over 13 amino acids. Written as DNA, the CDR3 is TGTGCCAGCAGCGACAGTCACTTTTCACCCCTCCACTTT. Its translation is CASSDSHFSPLHF.

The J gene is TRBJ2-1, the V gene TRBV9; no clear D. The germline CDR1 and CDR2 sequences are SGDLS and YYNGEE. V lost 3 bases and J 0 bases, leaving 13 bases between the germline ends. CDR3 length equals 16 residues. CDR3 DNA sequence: TGTGCCAGCAGCGCCATCGGCGACAACTCCTACAATGAGCAGTTCTTC. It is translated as CASSAIGDNSYNEQFF. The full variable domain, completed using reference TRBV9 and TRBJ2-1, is DSGVTQTPKHLITATGQRVTLRCSPRSGDLSVYWYQQSLDQGLQFLIQYYNGEERAKGNILERFSAQQFPDLHSELNLSSLELGDSALYFCASSAIGDNSYNEQFFGPGTRLTVL.

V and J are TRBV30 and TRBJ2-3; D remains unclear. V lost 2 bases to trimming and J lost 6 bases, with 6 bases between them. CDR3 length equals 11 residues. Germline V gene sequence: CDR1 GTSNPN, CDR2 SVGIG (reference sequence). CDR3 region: CAWSSTDTQYF. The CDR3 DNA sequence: TGTGCCTGGAGTTCGACGGATACGCAGTATTTT. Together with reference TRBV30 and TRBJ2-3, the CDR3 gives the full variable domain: SQTIHQWPATLVQPVGSPLSLECTVEGTSNPNLYWYRQAAGRGLQLLFYSVGIGQISSEVPQNLSASRPQDRQFILSSKKLLLSDSGFYLCAWSSTDTQYFGPGTRLTVL.

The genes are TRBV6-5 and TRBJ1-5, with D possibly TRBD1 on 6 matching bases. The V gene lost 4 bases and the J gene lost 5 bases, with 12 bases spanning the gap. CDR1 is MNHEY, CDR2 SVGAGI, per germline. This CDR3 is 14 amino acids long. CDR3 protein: CASSLQKGDQPQHF. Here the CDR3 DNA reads TGTGCCAGCAGTTTACAGAAGGGGGATCAGCCCCAGCATTTT.